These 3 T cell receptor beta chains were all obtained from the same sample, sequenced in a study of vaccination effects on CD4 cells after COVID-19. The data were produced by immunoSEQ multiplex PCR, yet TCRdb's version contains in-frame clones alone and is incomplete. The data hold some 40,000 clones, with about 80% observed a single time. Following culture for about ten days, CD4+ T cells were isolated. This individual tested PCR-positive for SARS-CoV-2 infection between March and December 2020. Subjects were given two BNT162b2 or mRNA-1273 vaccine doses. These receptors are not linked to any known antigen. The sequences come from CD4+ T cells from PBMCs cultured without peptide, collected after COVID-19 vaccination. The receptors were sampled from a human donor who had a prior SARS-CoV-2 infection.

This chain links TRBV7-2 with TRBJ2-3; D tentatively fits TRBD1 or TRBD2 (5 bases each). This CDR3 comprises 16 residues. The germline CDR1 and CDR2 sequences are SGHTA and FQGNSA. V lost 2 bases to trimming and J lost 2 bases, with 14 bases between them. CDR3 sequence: CASSLNHPGLTDTQYF. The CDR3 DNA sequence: TGTGCCAGCAGCTTAAATCATCCGGGGCTCACAGATACGCAGTATTTT. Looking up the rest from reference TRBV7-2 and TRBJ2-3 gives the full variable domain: GAGVSQSPSNKVTEKGKDVELRCDPISGHTALYWYRQSLGQGLEFLIYFQGNSAPDKSGLPSDRFSAERTGGSVSTLTIQRTQQEDSAVYLCASSLNHPGLTDTQYFGPGTRLTVL.

CDR3 in DNA: TGTGCCAGCAGTGCCACGTTATCATCGTCTTGGAACACCATATATTTT. It yields the protein CASSATLSSSWNTIYF. The rearrangement uses TRBV25-1 and TRBJ1-3; D not resolved. The V gene lost 4 bases and the J gene lost 7 bases, with 20 bases spanning the gap. The CDR3 runs 16 residues. Germline values: CDR1 MGHDK, CDR2 SYGVNS.

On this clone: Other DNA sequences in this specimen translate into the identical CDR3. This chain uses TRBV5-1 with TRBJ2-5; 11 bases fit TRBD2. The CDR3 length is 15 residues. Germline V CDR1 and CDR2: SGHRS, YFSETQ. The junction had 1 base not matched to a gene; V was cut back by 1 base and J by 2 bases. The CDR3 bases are TGCGCCAGCAGCTTGACTAGCGGGAGTCAAGAGACCCAGTACTTC. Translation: CASSLTSGSQETQYF.